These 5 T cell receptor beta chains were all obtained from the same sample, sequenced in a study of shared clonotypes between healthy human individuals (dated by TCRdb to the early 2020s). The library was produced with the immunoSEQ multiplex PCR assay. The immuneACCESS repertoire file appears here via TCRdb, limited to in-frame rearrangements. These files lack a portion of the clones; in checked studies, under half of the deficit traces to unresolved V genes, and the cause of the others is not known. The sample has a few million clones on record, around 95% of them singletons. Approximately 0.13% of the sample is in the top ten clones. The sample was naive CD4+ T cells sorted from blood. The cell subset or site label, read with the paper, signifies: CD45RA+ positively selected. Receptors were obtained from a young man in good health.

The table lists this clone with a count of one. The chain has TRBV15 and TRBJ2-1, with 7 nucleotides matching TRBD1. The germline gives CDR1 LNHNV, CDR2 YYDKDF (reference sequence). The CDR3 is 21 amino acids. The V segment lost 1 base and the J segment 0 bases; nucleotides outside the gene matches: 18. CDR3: CATSRASSGTVSPSSYNEQFF. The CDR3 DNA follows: TGTGCCACCAGCAGAGCTTCCTCCGGGACAGTTTCCCCCAGCTCCTACAATGAGCAGTTCTTC.

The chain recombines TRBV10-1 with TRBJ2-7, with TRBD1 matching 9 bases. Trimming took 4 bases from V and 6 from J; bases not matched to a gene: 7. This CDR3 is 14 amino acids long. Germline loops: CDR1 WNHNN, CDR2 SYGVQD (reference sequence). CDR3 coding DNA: TGCGCCAGCAGTGGGGACAGGGTAGCAGGCGAGCAGTACTTC. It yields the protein CASSGDRVAGEQYF.

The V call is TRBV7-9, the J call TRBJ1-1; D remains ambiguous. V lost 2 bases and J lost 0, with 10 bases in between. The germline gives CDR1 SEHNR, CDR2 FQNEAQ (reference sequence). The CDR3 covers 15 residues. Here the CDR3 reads CASSLLNILNTEAFF. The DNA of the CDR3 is TGTGCCAGCAGCTTACTCAACATCCTGAACACTGAAGCTTTCTTT.

The CDR3 sequence is CSVGGQGTVTQHF. The CDR3 coding sequence is TGCAGCGTTGGGGGACAAGGTACGGTGACCCAGCATTTT. The chain is built from TRBV29-1 and TRBJ1-5; maybe TRBD1 (6 bases). Trimming removed 4 bases at V and 11 bases at J, with 18 bases between. Per the germline V gene, CDR1 is SQVTM and CDR2 is ANQGSEA. This CDR3 region has 13 residues.

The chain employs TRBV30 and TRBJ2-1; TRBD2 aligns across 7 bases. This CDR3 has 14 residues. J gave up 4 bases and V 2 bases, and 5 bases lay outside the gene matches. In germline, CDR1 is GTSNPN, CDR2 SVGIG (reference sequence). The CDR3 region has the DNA TGTGCCTGGAGTACGGGGGGAGGGTACAATGAGCAGTTCTTC. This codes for CAWSTGGGYNEQFF.